This entry features one T cell receptor (beta chain) sequence. The data were obtained in a study of blood T cell repertoires in COVID-19. Source study methods: Reference gene primer amplification gave nucleated cell count estimates. This table comes from immunoSEQ multiplex PCR, and its TCRdb copy is limited to in-frame clones, with some not included. V, J and clone size are those of that table, while D and trimming were read from the DNA. The data show fewer than 500,000 clones, with around 90% seen just once and over 1.5% held by the top ten. The CDR3 has 12 amino acids. Germline V gives CDR1 LGHNT, CDR2 FRNRAP. Trimming cost V 6 bases and J 1 base, with 6 bases left between them.

This sequence joins TRBV12-5 and TRBJ1-1, with D hard to call. Sequencing was performed on PBMCs or T cells enriched from blood (not recorded which). This TCR was sampled from a woman aged 18-35 years with acute COVID-19. Here the CDR3 DNA reads TGTGCTAGTGGACGAGGGAACACTGAAGCTTTCTTT. This codes for CASGRGNTEAFF.